The TCR beta chain under discussion was sequenced for a study of blood T cell repertoires in COVID-19. About the research overall: Sites in the United States, Italy and Spain provided acute and convalescent COVID-19 samples. The cDNA or gDNA used as material had been derived from T cells, B-cell-depleted T cells, or PBMCs.

Original methodology: Amplified reference gene primers provided the basis for estimating nucleated cell counts. Measured with immunoSEQ multiplex PCR; TCRdb has only the in-frame clones, and not every one. The V and J calls and clone size are taken from that table; D and trimming were inferred from the DNA. The sample has 80,000 or so clones, around three quarters seen once. CDR3 size: 12 residues. V was trimmed by 3 bases and J by 6 bases, leaving 8 bases between them. J is TRBJ1-2 and V is TRBV12-3 or TRBV12-4; D is uncertain. Material for sequencing was peripheral blood. The sequence came from a woman aged 70 to 79 with acute or convalescent COVID-19. The CDR3 nucleotides read TGTGCCAGCAGTTTTTGGGGAGATGGCTACACCTTC. Amino acid sequence: CASSFWGDGYTF.